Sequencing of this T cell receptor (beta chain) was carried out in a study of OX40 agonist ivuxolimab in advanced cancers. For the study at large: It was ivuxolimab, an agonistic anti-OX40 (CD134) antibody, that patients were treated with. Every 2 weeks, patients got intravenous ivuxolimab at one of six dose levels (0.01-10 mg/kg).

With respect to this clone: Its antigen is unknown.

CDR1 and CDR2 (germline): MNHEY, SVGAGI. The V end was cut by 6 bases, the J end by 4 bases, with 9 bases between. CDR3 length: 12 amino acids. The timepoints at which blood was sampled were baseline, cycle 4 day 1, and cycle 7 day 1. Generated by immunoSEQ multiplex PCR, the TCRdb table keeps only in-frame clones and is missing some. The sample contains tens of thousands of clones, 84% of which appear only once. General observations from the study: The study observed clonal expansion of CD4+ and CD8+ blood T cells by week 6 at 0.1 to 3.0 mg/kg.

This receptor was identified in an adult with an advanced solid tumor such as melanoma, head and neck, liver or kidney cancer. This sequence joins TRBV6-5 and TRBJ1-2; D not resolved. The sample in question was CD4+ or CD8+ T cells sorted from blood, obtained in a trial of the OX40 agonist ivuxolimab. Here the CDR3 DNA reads TGTGCCAGCAGAGACACTACCTATGGCTACACCTTC. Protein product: CASRDTTYGYTF.